The rows below give T cell receptor beta chains drawn from one sample of a study of T-cell memory formation after mild COVID-19. TCRdb called the 5' RACE reads again in MiXCR, with one record for every CDR3 protein. Of hundreds of thousands of distinct CDR3 sequences listed, 20% to 25% are singletons. The sample taken for sequencing was PBMCs or a T cell subset sorted from them (not recorded which). These receptors all stem from an adult woman who had mild COVID-19 (a few samples of this study predate the infection). Cell type and time point are not known. Both conserved end residues are part of each CDR3. The order of the fields is V gene, J gene, CDR3 protein.

>TRBV28|TRBJ1-1
CASSRIQGGDTEAFF
>TRBV30|TRBJ2-7
CARQGDHSYEQYF
>TRBV27|TRBJ2-1
CASSLRTSGRPFEQFF
>TRBV27|TRBJ2-7
CASSRLAGGFYEQYF
>TRBV5-1|TRBJ2-3
CASSPLAGGPGDTQYF
>TRBV12-3/TRBV12-4|TRBJ2-6
CASRMSGANVLTF
>TRBV12-3/TRBV12-4|TRBJ1-1
CASGEAMNTEAFF
>TRBV5-1|TRBJ2-3
CASSLARAGTGLTDTQYF
>TRBV6-1|TRBJ2-3
CASSDSRYGSTDTQYF
>TRBV9|TRBJ1-2
CASSVVPTSGTGYGYTF
>TRBV18|TRBJ2-5
CASSPSAVQETQYF
>TRBV28|TRBJ1-1
CASSPPYDTEAFF
>TRBV10-3|TRBJ2-5
CAISESGLQETQYF
>TRBV2|TRBJ1-5
CASSGGGPSNQPQHF
>TRBV5-5|TRBJ2-2
CASSPHPGAGELFF
>TRBV7-6|TRBJ2-5
CASSLEVAPRGETQYF